This TCR beta chain was profiled in a study of early T cells in non-severe SARS-CoV-2 infection. Separate cDNA molecules each had unique molecular identifiers attached to them. TCRdb passed the 5' RACE reads through MiXCR, listing each CDR3 protein once. The sample yields fewer than 95,000 distinct CDR3 sequences, approximately 17% seen once. From germline, CDR1 is MNHNS and CDR2 SASEGT. This CDR3 comprises 16 residues. The V gene lost 10 bases and the J gene lost 5 bases, with 24 bases spanning the gap. The chain couples TRBV6-1 to TRBJ2-1; TRBD1 is a possible D gene (5 bases). Sequencing was performed on whole blood, taken at baseline. The TCR comes from an adult who was a healthcare worker with PCR-confirmed SARS-CoV-2 infection or an uninfected control (not recorded which). CDR3 sequence (DNA): TGTGCCACCGACCCGGCAGGGTCCCTTTGGGACAATGAGCAGTTCTTC. Amino acids: CATDPAGSLWDNEQFF.